Below, 10 T cell receptor beta chains from the same sample are listed, as sequenced in a study of identical twins. TCRdb redid the calling of the 5' RACE reads with MiXCR, one entry per CDR3 protein. The table shows 310,000 or so distinct CDR3 sequences, with 9.5% occurring only once. The same sample was also studied in work on yellow fever vaccine responses in identical twins.

The specimen was CD8+ T cells sorted from blood. Every receptor here comes from a woman aged 18-29 years in good health.

At least ten counts were recorded for this clonotype. The J gene is TRBJ2-7, the V gene TRBV28; D possibly uses TRBD1 or TRBD2 (5 bases each). Germline V gene sequence: CDR1 MDHEN, CDR2 SYDVKM. Trimming cost V 3 bases and J 0 bases, with 12 bases left between them. The CDR3 is made up of 15 amino acids. CDR3: CASSFRSGSSYEQYF. In DNA form, the CDR3 reads TGTGCCAGCAGTTTTAGGTCAGGGAGCTCCTACGAGCAGTACTTC. The whole variable domain, filled in from reference TRBV28 and TRBJ2-7, reads DVKVTQSSRYLVKRTGEKVFLECVQDMDHENMFWYRQDPGLGLRLIYFSYDVKMKEKGDIPEGYSVSREKKERFSLILESASTNQTSMYLCASSFRSGSSYEQYFGPGTRLTVT.

The genes are TRBV4-1 and TRBJ2-1, with D perhaps matching TRBD2 (5 bases). Between the trimmed V and J ends, which lost 4 bases and 5 bases, there was a span of 18 bases. The CDR3 covers 16 residues. The germline V gene encodes CDR1 MGHRA and CDR2 YSYEKL. CDR3 coding DNA: TGCGCCAGCAGCCTTCTCTTCGGGAAAAGACACAATGAGCAGTTCTTC. Encoded protein: CASSLLFGKRHNEQFF.

This clonotype has just a few counts. The chain links TRBV19 to TRBJ2-1; 9 nucleotides align to TRBD1. The V and J ends lost 5 bases and 7 bases, in that order; junction bases with no gene match: 6. This CDR3 is 14 amino acids long. Per germline, CDR1 LNHDA and CDR2 SQIVND (reference sequence). The CDR3 spells CASSQGQGVNEQFF. In DNA, the CDR3 is TGTGCCAGTAGTCAGGGACAGGGTGTGAATGAGCAGTTCTTC.

This clonotype has a handful of counts. This chain connects TRBV6-5 to TRBJ2-7; no clear D gene. Germline V gene sequence: CDR1 MNHEY, CDR2 SVGAGI. The CDR3 runs 14 residues. V was cut by 4 bases and J by 0 bases, with 10 bases left in between. The CDR3 DNA sequence: TGTGCCAGCAGTTTCTCCCGTGACTCCTACGAGCAGTACTTC. This gives the protein CASSFSRDSYEQYF.

The chain has TRBV27 and TRBJ2-7; TRBD1 or TRBD2 may be the D gene (5 bases each). The CDR3 sequence is 13 residues long. The germline V gene encodes CDR1 MNHEY and CDR2 SMNVEV (reference sequence). Deletions cut 3 bases from V and 5 bases from J, with 11 bases between. In DNA, the CDR3 is TGTGCCAGCAGTTTTTCCGGGGACCACGAGCAGTACTTC. It specifies CASSFSGDHEQYF.

The rearrangement joins TRBV6-6 to TRBJ1-5, with D tentatively TRBD1 (6 bases). The CDR3 is made up of 13 amino acids. Trimming took off 11 bases at V and 4 bases at J, with 15 bases between the two ends. Germline-derived CDR1 and CDR2 are MNHNY and SVGAGI (reference sequence). This chain's CDR3 is CAAYRGGNQPQHF. The CDR3 DNA reads as TGTGCCGCTTATAGGGGGGGGAATCAGCCCCAGCATTTT.

The chain is built from TRBV6-1 and TRBJ2-1; 8 bases fit TRBD2. Germline V lookup: CDR1 MNHNS, CDR2 SASEGT. This CDR3 comprises 15 residues. Trimming took 8 bases from V and 7 from J; bases not matched to a gene: 13. Here the CDR3 DNA reads TGTGCCAGCCCTGCGTGGGCGGGAGGAGGGAATGAGCAGTTCTTC. Encoded protein: CASPAWAGGGNEQFF.

This clonotype was observed many times. The V call is TRBV12-3 or TRBV12-4, the J call TRBJ1-5, with D unresolved. Trimming took off 4 bases at V and 5 bases at J, with 12 bases between the two ends. This CDR3 comprises 14 residues. This CDR3 is CASSSSRDYQPQHF. Written as DNA, the CDR3 is TGTGCCAGCAGTTCGTCTAGGGATTATCAGCCCCAGCATTTT.

The V call is TRBV20-1, the J call TRBJ2-7, with D tentatively TRBD1 (6 bases). The ends were cut back, 3 bases at V and 3 bases at J, with 12 bases in the middle. CDR1 and CDR2 (germline): DFQATT, SNEGSKA (reference sequence). The CDR3 covers 13 residues. The CDR3 DNA is TGCAGTGCTAGCGGCCAGGGGTTCTACGAGCAGTACTTC. Protein product: CSASGQGFYEQYF.

This clonotype was recorded a few times. The CDR3, as DNA: TGCGCCAGCAGCACGACAGGGTATCACACCGGGGAGCTGTTTTTT. Its protein product is CASSTTGYHTGELFF. The rearrangement links TRBV5-1 to TRBJ2-2, with TRBD1 identical over 7 bases. This CDR3 is 15 amino acids long. The trim removed 4 bases at V and 3 bases at J, leaving 6 bases unmatched. Germline CDR1 reads SGHRS; CDR2 reads YFSETQ.